This T cell receptor beta chain was found in a study of T-cell memory formation after mild COVID-19. As for the study in general: There were largely donor-specific TCR clusters.

Whole-study findings and limits: Clonal second-wave expansions that peaked on day 37 had unconfirmed SARS-CoV-2 specificity. Pre-infection memory showed some responding clones, and this suggested that cross-reactive memory joined.

This clonotype was counted only a few times. No antigen is known for it. TCRdb passed the 5' RACE reads through MiXCR, listing each CDR3 protein once. This sample carries hundreds of thousands of distinct CDR3 sequences, 15% of them seen once, and the ten largest clones take about 2%. The CDR3 totals 14 residues. V lost 7 bases, J lost 1 base, and 9 bases lay in between. Germline CDR1 reads SGHRS; CDR2 reads YFSETQ. The sequencing sample was made of PBMCs or a T cell subset sorted from them (not recorded which). The genes are TRBV5-1 and TRBJ2-6, with D unclear. This TCR was recovered from an adult woman who had mild COVID-19 (a few samples of this study predate the infection). Cell type and time point are not known. The CDR3 DNA reads as TGCGCCAGCGGGTTGGGGTCTGGGGCCAACGTCCTGACTTTC. Translated: CASGLGSGANVLTF.